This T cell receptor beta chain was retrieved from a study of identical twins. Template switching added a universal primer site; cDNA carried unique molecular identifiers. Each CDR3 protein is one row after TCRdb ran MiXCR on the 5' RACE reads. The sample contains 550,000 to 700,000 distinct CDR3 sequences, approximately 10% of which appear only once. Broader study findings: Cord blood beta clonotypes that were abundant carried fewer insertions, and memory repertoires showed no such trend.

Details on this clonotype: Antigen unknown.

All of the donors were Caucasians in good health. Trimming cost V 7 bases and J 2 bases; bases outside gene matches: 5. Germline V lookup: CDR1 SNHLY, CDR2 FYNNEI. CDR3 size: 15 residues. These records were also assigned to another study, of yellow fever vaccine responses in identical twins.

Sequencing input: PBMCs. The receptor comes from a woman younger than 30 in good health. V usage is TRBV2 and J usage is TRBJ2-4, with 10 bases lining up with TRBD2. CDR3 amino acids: CASTSGGATKNIQYF. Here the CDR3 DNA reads TGTGCCAGCACAAGCGGGGGGGCCACCAAAAACATTCAGTACTTC.